This T cell receptor (beta chain) was found in a study of T cell responses to AZD1222 COVID-19 vaccine. Study results and limitations: Recipients of AZD1222 seropositive at baseline numbered only 5 or 6. Increases in Spike-specific TCR breadth and depth were seen after two AZD1222 doses. Within unmutated variant regions lay the reported targets of nearly half of spike-specific TCRs. Samples come after the peak T cell response, not at day 14.

Per germline, CDR1 LGHNA and CDR2 YSLEER. CDR3 length: 13 residues. Trimming took 4 bases from V and 4 from J, leaving 10 bases between them. As to this clone: Its antigen remains unknown.

Libraries were prepared by immunoSEQ multiplex PCR; TCRdb keeps only in-frame clonotypes and omits some of them. The table shows roughly 120,000 clones, with roughly 84% occurring only once. The TCR was taken from an adult in good health. This specimen was peripheral blood, taken on day 0 of AZD1222 vaccination. The chain recombines TRBV4-3 with TRBJ2-5; the D gene is possibly TRBD2 (6 bases). The CDR3 sequence is CASSLRRGETQYF. The DNA for the CDR3 is TGCGCCAGCAGCCTCAGGAGGGGAGAGACCCAGTACTTC.